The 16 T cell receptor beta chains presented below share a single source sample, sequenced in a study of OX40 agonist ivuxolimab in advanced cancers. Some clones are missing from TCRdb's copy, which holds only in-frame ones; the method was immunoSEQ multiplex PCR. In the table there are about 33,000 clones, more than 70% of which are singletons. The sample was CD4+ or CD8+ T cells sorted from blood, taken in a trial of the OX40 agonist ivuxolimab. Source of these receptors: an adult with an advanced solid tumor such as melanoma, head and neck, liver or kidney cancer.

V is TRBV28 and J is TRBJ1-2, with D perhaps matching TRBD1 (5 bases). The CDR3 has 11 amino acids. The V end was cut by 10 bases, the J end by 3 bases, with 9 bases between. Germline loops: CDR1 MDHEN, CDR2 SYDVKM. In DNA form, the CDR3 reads TGTGCCACCGGAGGGGACTATGGCTACACCTTC. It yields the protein CATGGDYGYTF.

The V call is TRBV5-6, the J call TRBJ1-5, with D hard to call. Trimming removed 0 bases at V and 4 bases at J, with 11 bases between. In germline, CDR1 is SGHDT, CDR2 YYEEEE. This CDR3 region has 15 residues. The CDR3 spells CASSLDGMTNQPQHF. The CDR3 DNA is TGTGCCAGCAGCTTGGACGGGATGACTAATCAGCCCCAGCATTTT.

CDR3 coding DNA: TGTGCCAGCAGTTACGAGGTCATGAACACTGAAGCTTTCTTT. Protein product: CASSYEVMNTEAFF. The rearrangement uses TRBV6-6 and TRBJ1-1; no firm D call. V was clipped by 2 bases and J by 0 bases, with 7 bases between them. This CDR3 has 14 residues. Germline assignment: CDR1 MNHNY and CDR2 SVGAGI (reference sequence).

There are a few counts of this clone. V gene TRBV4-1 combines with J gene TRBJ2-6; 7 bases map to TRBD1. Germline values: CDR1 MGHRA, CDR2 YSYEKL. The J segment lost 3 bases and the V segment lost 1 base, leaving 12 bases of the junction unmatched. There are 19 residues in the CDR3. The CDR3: CASSQGQGRSKRGANVLTF. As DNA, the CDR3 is TGCGCCAGCAGCCAAGGACAGGGCAGAAGTAAACGTGGGGCCAACGTCCTGACTTTC.

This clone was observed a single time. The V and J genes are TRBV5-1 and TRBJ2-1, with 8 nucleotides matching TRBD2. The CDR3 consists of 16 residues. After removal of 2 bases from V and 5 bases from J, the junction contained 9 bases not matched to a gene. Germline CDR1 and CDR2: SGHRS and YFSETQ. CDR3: CASSFGSGGLNNEQFF. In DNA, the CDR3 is TGCGCCAGCAGCTTCGGGAGCGGGGGACTCAACAATGAGCAGTTCTTC.

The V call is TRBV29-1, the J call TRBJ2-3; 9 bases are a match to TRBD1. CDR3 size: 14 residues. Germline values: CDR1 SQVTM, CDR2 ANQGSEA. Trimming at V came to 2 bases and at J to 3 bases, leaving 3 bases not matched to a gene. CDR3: CSVERGQGTDTQYF. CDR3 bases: TGCAGCGTTGAAAGGGGACAGGGTACAGATACGCAGTATTTT.

This CDR3 reads CASRHRGLAGELFF. DNA for the CDR3: TGTGCCAGCAGACACAGGGGGCTTGCCGGGGAGCTGTTTTTT. This rearrangement joins TRBV6-5 to TRBJ2-2; TRBD1 aligns across 9 bases. Trimming at V came to 6 bases and at J to 6 bases, leaving 5 bases not matched to a gene. This CDR3 is built from 14 residues. Germline V gene lookup returns CDR1 MNHEY and CDR2 SVGAGI.

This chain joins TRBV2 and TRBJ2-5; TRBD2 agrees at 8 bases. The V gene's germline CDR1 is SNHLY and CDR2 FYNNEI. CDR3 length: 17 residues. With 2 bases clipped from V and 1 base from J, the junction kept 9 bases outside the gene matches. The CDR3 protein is CASSEWASGGGQETQYF. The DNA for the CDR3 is TGTGCCAGCAGTGAATGGGCCAGCGGGGGAGGCCAAGAGACCCAGTACTTC.

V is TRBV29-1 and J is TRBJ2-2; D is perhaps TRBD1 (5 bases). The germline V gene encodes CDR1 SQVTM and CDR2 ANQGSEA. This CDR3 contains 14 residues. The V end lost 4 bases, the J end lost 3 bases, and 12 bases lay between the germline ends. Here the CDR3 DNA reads TGCAGCGTTGGGGAAGGGGTCGACACCGGGGAGCTGTTTTTT. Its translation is CSVGEGVDTGELFF.

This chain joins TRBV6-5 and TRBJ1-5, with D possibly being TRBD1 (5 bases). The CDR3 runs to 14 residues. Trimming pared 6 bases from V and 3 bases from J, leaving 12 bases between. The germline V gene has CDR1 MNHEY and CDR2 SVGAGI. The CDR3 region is CASRNGGYNQPQHF. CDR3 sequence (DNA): TGTGCCAGCAGGAACGGGGGATACAATCAGCCCCAGCATTTT.

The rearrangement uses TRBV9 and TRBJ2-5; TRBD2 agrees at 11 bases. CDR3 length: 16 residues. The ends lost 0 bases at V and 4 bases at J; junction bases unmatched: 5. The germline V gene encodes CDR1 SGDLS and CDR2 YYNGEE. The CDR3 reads CASSVAPTSGGETQYF. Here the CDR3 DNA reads TGTGCCAGCAGCGTAGCTCCCACTAGCGGGGGAGAGACCCAGTACTTC.

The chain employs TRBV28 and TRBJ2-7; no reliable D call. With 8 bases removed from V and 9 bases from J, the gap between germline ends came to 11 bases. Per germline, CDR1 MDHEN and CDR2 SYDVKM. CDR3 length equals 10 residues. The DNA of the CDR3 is TGTGCCAGCGGATCCCGGGTGCAGTACTTC. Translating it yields CASGSRVQYF. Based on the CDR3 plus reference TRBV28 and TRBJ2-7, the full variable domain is DVKVTQSSRYLVKRTGEKVFLECVQDMDHENMFWYRQDPGLGLRLIYFSYDVKMKEKGDIPEGYSVSREKKERFSLILESASTNQTSMYLCASGSRVQYFGPGTRLTVT.

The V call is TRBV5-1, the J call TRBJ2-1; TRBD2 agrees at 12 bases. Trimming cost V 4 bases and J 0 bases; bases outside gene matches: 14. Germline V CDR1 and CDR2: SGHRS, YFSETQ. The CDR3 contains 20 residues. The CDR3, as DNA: TGCGCCAGCAGCCCCCGTTCTAGCGGGGGGGCCTCCTTCTCCTACAATGAGCAGTTCTTC. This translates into CASSPRSSGGASFSYNEQFF.

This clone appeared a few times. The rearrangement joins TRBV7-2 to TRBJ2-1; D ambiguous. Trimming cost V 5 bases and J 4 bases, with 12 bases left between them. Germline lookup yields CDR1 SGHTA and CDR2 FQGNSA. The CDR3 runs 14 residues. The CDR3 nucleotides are TGTGCCAGCAGCCTTTCGACTGGATACAATGAGCAGTTCTTC. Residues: CASSLSTGYNEQFF.

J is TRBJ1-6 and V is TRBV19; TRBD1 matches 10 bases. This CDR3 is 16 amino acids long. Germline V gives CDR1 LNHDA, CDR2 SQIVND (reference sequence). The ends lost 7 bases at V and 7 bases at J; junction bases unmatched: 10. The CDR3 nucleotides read TGTGCCAGTAAACCGGGACAGGGGATCTACAATTCACCCCTCCACTTT. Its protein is CASKPGQGIYNSPLHF.

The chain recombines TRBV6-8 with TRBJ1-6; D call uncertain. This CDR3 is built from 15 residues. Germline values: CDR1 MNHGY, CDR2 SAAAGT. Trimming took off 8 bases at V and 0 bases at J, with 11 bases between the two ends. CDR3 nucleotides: TGTGCCAGCGTTCGAGGGAGCTCCTATAATTCACCCCTCCACTTT. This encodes CASVRGSSYNSPLHF.